Shown below are 7 T cell receptor beta chains from a single sample sequenced in a study of immune characterization of retroperitoneal liposarcoma. TCRdb itself ran the PCR reads through MiXCR, one entry per CDR3 protein. The sample consists of around 11,000 distinct CDR3 sequences, 37% of them appearing once. The sample taken for sequencing was tumor tissue. The source of these receptors is a male donor with retroperitoneal liposarcoma.

This clonotype was observed a handful of times. The chain joins TRBV27 to TRBJ2-1, with a tentative D call TRBD2 (6 bases). V lost 6 bases and J 0 bases, leaving 18 bases between the germline ends. In germline, CDR1 is MNHEY, CDR2 SMNVEV (reference sequence). The CDR3 consists of 17 residues. In DNA form, the CDR3 reads TGTGCCAGCAGCCAGGCCCGCGGGAAGAGCTCCTACAATGAGCAGTTCTTC. Its translation is CASSQARGKSSYNEQFF.

The table lists this clonotype with many counts. J is TRBJ1-1 and V is TRBV6-1, with D tentatively TRBD1 (6 bases). The CDR3 is 14 amino acids. The V gene's germline CDR1 is MNHNS and CDR2 SASEGT. The V gene lost 8 bases and the J gene lost 2 bases, with 15 bases spanning the gap. CDR3 in DNA: TGTGCCAGCTTTTCCCGAGGGGGAAACACTGAAGCTTTCTTT. The encoded protein is CASFSRGGNTEAFF.

This clonotype was detected only a few times. This sequence joins TRBV6-6 and TRBJ2-5, with 11 bases that match TRBD1. With the DNA end fitting TRBJ2-7 better, the J assignment may be wrong. Germline lookup yields CDR1 MNHNY and CDR2 SVGAGI (reference sequence). The CDR3 length is 16 residues. The CDR3 protein is CASTPEGGTGGHEQYF. The CDR3 DNA follows: TGTGCCAGCACTCCGGAAGGGGGGACAGGGGGGCACGAGCAGTACTTC.

This chain joins TRBV6-1 and TRBJ2-2, with D hard to call. V was pared by 0 bases and J by 2 bases, with 7 bases between. This CDR3 is built from 15 residues. Germline V gives CDR1 MNHNS, CDR2 SASEGT. The CDR3 reads CASSEAAGNTGELFF. The CDR3 DNA is TGTGCCAGCAGTGAAGCAGCCGGTAACACCGGGGAGCTGTTTTTT.

The genes are TRBV4-3 and TRBJ2-1; TRBD2 matches 9 bases. The J call is doubtful: the DNA matches TRBJ2-7 better. The CDR3 contains 18 residues. CDR1 is LGHNA, CDR2 YSLEER, per germline. The DNA for the CDR3 is TGCGCCAGCAGCCAAGGGGCCGAAGGCGGGGGGGCCGTCTACGAGCAGTACTTC. Protein product: CASSQGAEGGGAVYEQYF.

This chain uses TRBV6-5 with TRBJ2-1; a weak D match, TRBD1 (6 bases). The CDR3 has 15 amino acids. Trimming took 6 bases from V and 8 from J, leaving 20 bases between them. CDR1 and CDR2 (germline): MNHEY, SVGAGI. Here the CDR3 reads CASRAPGHPGDEQFF. DNA for the CDR3: TGTGCCAGCAGAGCACCGGGACACCCCGGCGATGAGCAGTTCTTC.

This clonotype occurred many times. The V call is TRBV7-3, the J call TRBJ2-5; D ambiguous. The CDR3 is 15 amino acids. The V and J ends lost 2 bases and 5 bases respectively, with 15 bases between them. Germline loops: CDR1 SGHTA, CDR2 FQGTGA. CDR3 nucleotide sequence: TGTGCCAGCAGCTTACAGCCCGCGGCCGGGGAGACCCAGTACTTC. Its protein product is CASSLQPAAGETQYF. The whole variable domain, filled in from reference TRBV7-3 and TRBJ2-5, reads GAGVSQTPSNKVTEKGKYVELRCDPISGHTALYWYRQSLGQGPEFLIYFQGTGAADDSGLPNDRFFAVRPEGSVSTLKIQRTERGDSAVYLCASSLQPAAGETQYFGPGTRLLVL.